This is a list of T cell receptor beta chains from one sample in a study of blood T cell repertoires in COVID-19. Method: immunoSEQ multiplex PCR; TCRdb's copy keeps in-frame clones and lacks some. The table records about 14,000 clones, around three quarters of them present only once. Material for sequencing was peripheral blood. The receptor source for this set is a man between 65 and 80 years old with acute or convalescent COVID-19. CDR3s include the opening cysteine and the closing phenylalanine or tryptophan. D genes are given only for firm matches. Clone size is shown for a subset of rows, as once, few, many or a class of expanded clone.

size	D	V	J	CDR3	DNA
NA	NA	TRBV30	TRBJ1-5	CAWSALGQYSNQPQHF	TGTGCCTGGAGTGCATTAGGACAGTATAGCAATCAGCCCCAGCATTTT
NA	TRBD2	TRBV3-1/TRBV3-2	TRBJ2-1	CASSAYGGTSGMNEQFF	TGTGCCAGCAGCGCGTATGGAGGGACTAGCGGCATGAATGAGCAGTTCTTC
NA	NA	TRBV4-1	TRBJ1-4	CASSQMEGTEKLFF	TGCGCCAGCAGCCAAATGGAGGGGACGGAAAAACTGTTTTTT
NA	TRBD2	TRBV6-2/TRBV6-3	TRBJ2-5	CASSYSRQREGRQETQYF	TGTGCCAGCAGTTACTCAAGGCAGCGGGAGGGCCGGCAAGAGACCCAGTACTTC
NA	TRBD2	TRBV5-6	TRBJ2-1	CASSLVAGGSPSYNEQFF	TGTGCCAGCAGCTTGGTAGCGGGGGGCTCACCATCCTACAATGAGCAGTTCTTC
NA	TRBD1	TRBV5-1	TRBJ1-4	CASSFGTGGTNEKLFF	TGCGCCAGCAGCTTCGGGACAGGGGGCACTAATGAAAAACTGTTTTTT
NA	NA	TRBV5-4	TRBJ2-7	CASSLDGNEQYF	TGTGCCAGCAGCTTGGACGGGAACGAGCAGTACTTC
NA	NA	TRBV13	TRBJ2-7	CASSLAGGSVYEQYF	TGTGCCAGCAGCTTAGCCGGGGGTTCAGTCTACGAGCAGTACTTC
NA	NA	TRBV6-5	TRBJ1-2	CASRQGRGYTF	TGTGCCAGCCGCCAGGGTCGTGGCTACACCTTC
NA	TRBD2	TRBV9	TRBJ2-5	CASSDRLAGVGETQYF	TGTGCCAGCAGCGATAGACTAGCGGGGGTCGGGGAGACCCAGTACTTC
NA	NA	TRBV6-6	TRBJ1-2	CASSYSIGGVNYGYTF	TGTGCCAGCAGTTACTCGATCGGGGGGGTTAACTATGGCTACACCTTC
NA	TRBD1	TRBV7-2	TRBJ1-4	CASSPDRGEKLFF	TGTGCCAGCAGCCCGGACAGGGGTGAAAAACTGTTTTTT
NA	NA	TRBV27	TRBJ2-3	CASSLSPRATQYF	TGTGCCAGCAGTTTATCGCCCCGAGCTACGCAGTATTTT
NA	TRBD2	TRBV5-1	TRBJ2-3	CASSLGISGGTDTQYF	TGCGCCAGCAGCCTCGGGATTAGCGGGGGCACAGATACGCAGTATTTT
NA	NA	TRBV30	TRBJ2-1	CAWSAQQREQFF	TGTGCCTGGAGTGCCCAACAGCGGGAGCAGTTCTTC
NA	NA	TRBV7-2	TRBJ2-4	CASSFDRPLAKNIQYF	TGTGCCAGCAGCTTCGACAGGCCACTAGCCAAAAACATTCAGTACTTC
NA	TRBD2	TRBV12-5	TRBJ2-7	CASGSDTGGAPEQYF	TGTGCTAGTGGTTCCGACACCGGGGGGGCTCCCGAGCAGTACTTC
NA	NA	TRBV30	TRBJ1-1	CAGLDRDSEAFF	TGTGCCGGGCTCGACAGAGATTCTGAAGCTTTCTTT
medium-sized	TRBD1	TRBV3-1/TRBV3-2	TRBJ1-3	CASSQGDRVTFDGNTIYF	TGTGCCAGCAGCCAAGGGGACAGGGTCACCTTTGACGGAAACACCATATATTTT
NA	NA	TRBV2	TRBJ2-5	CASRGREEETQYF	TGTGCCAGCAGAGGCAGGGAAGAAGAGACCCAGTACTTC
NA	NA	TRBV29-1	TRBJ2-6	CSATQGSGANVLTF	TGCAGCGCGACCCAGGGGTCTGGGGCCAACGTCCTGACTTTC
NA	NA	TRBV11-2	TRBJ2-3	CASKSTSGTDTQYF	TGTGCCAGCAAATCGACTTCTGGCACAGATACGCAGTATTTT
few	TRBD2	TRBV19	TRBJ2-7	CASSFKAGPTYEQYF	TGTGCCAGTAGTTTCAAAGCGGGGCCTACCTACGAGCAGTACTTC
NA	TRBD1	TRBV5-4	TRBJ1-2	CASSPGQETYGYTF	TGTGCCAGCAGCCCGGGACAGGAGACCTATGGCTACACCTTC
few	NA	TRBV5-4	TRBJ1-2	CASSSGGKNYGYTF	TGTGCCAGCAGCTCCGGGGGTAAGAACTATGGCTACACCTTC